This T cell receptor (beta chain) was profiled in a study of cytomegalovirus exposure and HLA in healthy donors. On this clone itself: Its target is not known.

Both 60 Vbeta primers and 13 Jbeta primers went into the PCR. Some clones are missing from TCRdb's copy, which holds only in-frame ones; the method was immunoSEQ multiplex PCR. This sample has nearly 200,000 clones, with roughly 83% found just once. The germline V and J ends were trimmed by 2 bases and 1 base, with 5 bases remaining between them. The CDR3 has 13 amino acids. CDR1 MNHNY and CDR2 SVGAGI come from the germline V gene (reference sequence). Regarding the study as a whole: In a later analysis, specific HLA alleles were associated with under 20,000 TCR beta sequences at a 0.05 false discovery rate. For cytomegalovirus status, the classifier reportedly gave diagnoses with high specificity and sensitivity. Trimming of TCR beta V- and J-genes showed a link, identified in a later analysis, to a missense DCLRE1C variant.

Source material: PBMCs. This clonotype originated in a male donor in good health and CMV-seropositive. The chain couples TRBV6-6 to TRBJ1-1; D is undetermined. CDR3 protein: CASSYTGNTEAFF. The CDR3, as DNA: TGTGCCAGCAGTTACACGGGGAACACTGAAGCTTTCTTT.